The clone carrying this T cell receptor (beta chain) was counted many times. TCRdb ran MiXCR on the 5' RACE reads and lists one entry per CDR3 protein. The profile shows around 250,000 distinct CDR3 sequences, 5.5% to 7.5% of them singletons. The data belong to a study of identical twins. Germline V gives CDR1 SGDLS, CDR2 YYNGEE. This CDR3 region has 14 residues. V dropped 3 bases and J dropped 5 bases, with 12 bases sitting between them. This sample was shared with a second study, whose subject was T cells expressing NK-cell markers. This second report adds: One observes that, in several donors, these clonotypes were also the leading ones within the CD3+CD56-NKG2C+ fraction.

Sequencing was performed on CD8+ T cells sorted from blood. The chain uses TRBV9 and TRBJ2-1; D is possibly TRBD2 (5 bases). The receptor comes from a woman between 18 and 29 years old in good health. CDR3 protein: CASSAHGADNEQFF. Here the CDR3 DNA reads TGTGCCAGCAGCGCCCATGGAGCGGACAATGAGCAGTTCTTC.